A single sample is the source of the 27 T cell receptor beta chains below, sequenced in a study of cytomegalovirus exposure and HLA in healthy donors. With 60 Vbeta and 13 Jbeta primers, the PCR was carried out. TCRdb's table, derived via immunoSEQ multiplex PCR, lists solely in-frame clones and lacks some. The profile covers approximately 100,000 clones, with under 85% appearing a single time and about 4% taken by the ten largest. Sequencing used PBMCs. These receptors were taken from a woman in her thirties or forties in good health and CMV-seropositive.

V gene TRBV2 combines with J gene TRBJ2-2, with D possibly TRBD1 on 5 matching bases. V was shortened by 7 bases and J by 6 bases, with 21 bases between the two germline ends. Germline V gives CDR1 SNHLY, CDR2 FYNNEI. This CDR3 region has 16 residues. Here the CDR3 DNA reads TGTGCCAGCATTTCCGACAGTACCTCCAATGCCGGGGAGCTGTTTTTT. It encodes CASISDSTSNAGELFF.

The V gene is TRBV11-2, the J gene TRBJ2-7; TRBD2 is a possible D gene (5 bases). Germline V gene sequence: CDR1 SGHAT, CDR2 FQNNGV. This CDR3 has 14 amino acids. With 5 bases removed from V and 6 bases from J, the gap between germline ends came to 17 bases. The CDR3 nucleotides are TGTGCCAGCAGCATTACAACTAGTCCAAGCGAGCAGTACTTC. Residues: CASSITTSPSEQYF.

This chain links TRBV10-2 with TRBJ1-2; 7 bases agree with TRBD1. The germline V gene has CDR1 WSHSY and CDR2 SAAADI. Losses at the gene ends were 6 bases for V and 6 bases for J; bases not matched to a gene: 7. The CDR3 loop spans 13 amino acids. DNA for the CDR3: TGCGCCAGCAGAGGTACAGGGGCCAATGGCTACACCTTC. Translation gives CASRGTGANGYTF.

The chain carries TRBV11-3 and TRBJ2-3; TRBD1 aligns across 8 bases. The V segment lost 6 bases and the J segment 3 bases; nucleotides outside the gene matches: 5. Germline V CDR1 and CDR2: SGHNT, YENEEA. The CDR3 is 14 residues long. The chain's CDR3 is CASRTGEVTDTQYF. CDR3 DNA: TGTGCCAGCAGGACAGGGGAGGTAACAGATACGCAGTATTTT. Complete variable domain (other parts from reference TRBV11-3 and TRBJ2-3): EAGVVQSPRYKIIEKKQPVAFWCNPISGHNTLYWYLQNLGQGPELLIRYENEEAVDDSQLPKDRFSAERLKGVDSTLKIQPAELGDSAVYLCASRTGEVTDTQYFGPGTRLTVL.

V usage is TRBV5-1 and J usage is TRBJ2-3, with 9 bases aligning to TRBD2. From germline, CDR1 is SGHRS and CDR2 YFSETQ. The CDR3 covers 15 residues. Germline trimming cut 4 bases from V and 4 bases from J; bases unmatched to any gene: 7. The CDR3 nucleotides are TGCGCCAGCAGCGGCAGGACTAGCGTCGCAGATACGCAGTATTTT. Translated, it gives CASSGRTSVADTQYF.

The sample holds a few counts of this clone. The chain recombines TRBV5-4 with TRBJ2-7; 7 nucleotides agree with TRBD2. Germline CDR1 reads SGHNT; CDR2 reads YYREEE (reference sequence). V dropped 2 bases and J dropped 5; count of bases not matched to a gene: 7. The CDR3 loop spans 14 amino acids. The CDR3: CASSLRLAMNEQYF. In DNA form, the CDR3 reads TGTGCCAGCAGCTTAAGACTAGCCATGAACGAGCAGTACTTC.

The chain carries TRBV11-2 and TRBJ2-3; tentative D call: TRBD2 (6 bases). The CDR3 runs 15 residues. Between the trimmed V and J ends, which lost 7 bases and 4 bases, there was a span of 18 bases. Germline values: CDR1 SGHAT, CDR2 FQNNGV. This CDR3 reads CASTFWGAGADTQYF. The CDR3 DNA follows: TGTGCCAGCACCTTTTGGGGAGCGGGTGCAGATACGCAGTATTTT.

In this sample, this clone turned up once. CDR3 sequence reads: CASSLGVGRENEQFF. CDR3 in DNA: TGTGCCAGCAGCTTAGGGGTCGGGAGGGAGAATGAGCAGTTCTTC. This chain links TRBV11-2 with TRBJ2-1, with TRBD2 matching 8 bases. There are 15 residues in the CDR3. Per the germline V gene, CDR1 is SGHAT and CDR2 is FQNNGV. J lost 7 bases, V lost 1 base, and 6 bases had no gene match.

On this clone: The junction departs from the called germline gene at one end, perhaps through a read error. Other DNA sequences in this sample translate to the same CDR3. The V call is TRBV7-3, the J call TRBJ1-1; D uncertain. Germline V gene data show CDR1 as SGHTA and CDR2 as FQGTGA. The CDR3 runs 14 residues. DNA for the CDR3: TGCGCCAGCAGCCCCGCGGTTGGAGAAACTGAAGCTTTCTTT. This codes for CASSPAVGETEAFF.

V gene TRBV6-1 combines with J gene TRBJ2-1; TRBD1 matches at 11 bases. V lost 7 bases and J lost 9; bases outside the gene matches: 8. The CDR3 sequence is 14 residues long. Germline V gene lookup returns CDR1 MNHNS and CDR2 SASEGT. CDR3 amino acids: CASNEDRGRLEQFF. In DNA form, the CDR3 reads TGTGCCAGCAACGAGGACAGGGGGCGTCTTGAGCAGTTCTTC.

This clone ranks as medium-sized. The chain couples TRBV7-9 to TRBJ2-1; 7 positions agree with TRBD2. Trimming cost V 5 bases and J 3 bases; bases outside gene matches: 7. The V gene's germline CDR1 is SEHNR and CDR2 FQNEAQ (reference sequence). The CDR3 contains 15 residues. The CDR3 nucleotides are TGTGCCAGCAGCGGAGCTAGCGGTTACTACAATGAGCAGTTCTTC. Protein product: CASSGASGYYNEQFF.

This clone has more than one count but fewer than ten. The rearrangement links TRBV5-4 to TRBJ2-1, with D perhaps TRBD2 (5 bases). Germline V gene sequence: CDR1 SGHNT, CDR2 YYREEE (reference sequence). Trimming shortened V by 4 bases and J by 2 bases, and 10 bases separated the two germline ends. CDR3 size: 14 residues. Here the CDR3 reads CASSKDWAYNEQFF. DNA of the CDR3: TGTGCCAGCAGCAAGGACTGGGCCTACAATGAGCAGTTCTTC. Looking up the rest from reference TRBV5-4 and TRBJ2-1 gives the full variable domain: ETGVTQSPTHLIKTRGQQVTLRCSSQSGHNTVSWYQQALGQGPQFIFQYYREEENGRGNFPPRFSGLQFPNYSSELNVNALELDDSALYLCASSKDWAYNEQFFGPGTRLTVL.

This clone showed up just a few times. The gene calls are TRBV29-1 and TRBJ2-1, with 7 bases fitting TRBD1. Germline CDR1 is SQVTM and CDR2 is ANQGSEA. The CDR3 runs to 12 residues. The CDR3, as DNA: TGCAGTGGCAGGGGGTTATACAATGAGCAGTTCTTC. As protein: CSGRGLYNEQFF.

V usage is TRBV10-3 and J usage is TRBJ2-3, with D possibly TRBD2 on 7 matching bases. This CDR3 spans 19 amino acids. Germline-derived CDR1 and CDR2 are ENHRY and SYGVKD. Trimming took off 3 bases at V and 0 bases at J, with 22 bases between the two ends. The CDR3 DNA reads as TGTGCCATCAGTGAAAATAGGGCCCGGGGGGCCATTAGCACAGATACGCAGTATTTT. This gives the protein CAISENRARGAISTDTQYF.

CDR3 DNA: TGCGCCAGCAGCAGGTATGAGGCGGACTATGGCTACACCTTC. Translating it yields CASSRYEADYGYTF. V gene TRBV5-1 combines with J gene TRBJ1-2; D not resolved. This CDR3 is 14 amino acids long. CDR1 is SGHRS and CDR2 is YFSETQ in the germline V gene. Deletions cut 4 bases from V and 3 bases from J, with 13 bases between.

This clone was seen a few times. The rearrangement links TRBV20-1 to TRBJ2-3, with a possible D match to TRBD1 (5 bases). Germline V lookup: CDR1 DFQATT, CDR2 SNEGSKA (reference sequence). CDR3 length: 11 residues. CDR3 loop: CSATEADTQYF. CDR3 DNA sequence: TGCAGCGCGACAGAGGCAGATACGCAGTATTTT.

This chain connects TRBV28 to TRBJ2-7; TRBD2 aligns across 14 bases. Germline V gene lookup returns CDR1 MDHEN and CDR2 SYDVKM. The trim removed 6 bases at V and 12 bases at J, leaving 10 bases unmatched. CDR3 length: 14 residues. CDR3 in amino acids: CASSSGLAGEGPYF. The CDR3 DNA sequence: TGTGCCAGCAGCTCGGGACTAGCGGGAGAAGGCCCGTACTTC.

The chain joins TRBV4-1 to TRBJ1-2, with 7 positions matching TRBD1. The CDR3 has 13 residues. V gave up 4 bases and J gave up 2 bases; unmatched junction bases: 1. Germline V gene sequence: CDR1 MGHRA, CDR2 YSYEKL. CDR3 amino acids: CASSLGQNYGYTF. CDR3 DNA sequence: TGCGCCAGCAGCCTGGGACAGAACTATGGCTACACCTTC.

The chain employs TRBV28 and TRBJ1-1; D is ambiguous. The CDR3 runs 15 residues. The germline CDR1 and CDR2 sequences are MDHEN and SYDVKM. V gave up 4 bases and J gave up 1 base, with 13 bases separating them. The CDR3 region is CASSSGDRANTEAFF. The CDR3 bases are TGTGCCAGCAGTTCCGGGGATCGGGCGAACACTGAAGCTTTCTTT. Full variable domain (missing parts from reference TRBV28 and TRBJ1-1): DVKVTQSSRYLVKRTGEKVFLECVQDMDHENMFWYRQDPGLGLRLIYFSYDVKMKEKGDIPEGYSVSREKKERFSLILESASTNQTSMYLCASSSGDRANTEAFFGQGTRLTVV.

The genes are TRBV5-1 and TRBJ2-1; tentatively, D is TRBD2 (5 bases). The germline gives CDR1 SGHRS, CDR2 YFSETQ. The CDR3 is made up of 16 amino acids. The V end was cut by 5 bases, the J end by 0 bases, with 15 bases between. The CDR3 nucleotides are TGCGCCAGCAGTTTACTCGGGGAAGACTCCTACAATGAGCAGTTCTTC. It encodes CASSLLGEDSYNEQFF.

This clone occurred a few times. The chain couples TRBV5-1 to TRBJ2-2; D is undetermined. This CDR3 is built from 13 residues. Trimming took 9 bases from V and 6 from J, leaving 15 bases between them. CDR1 SGHRS and CDR2 YFSETQ come from the germline V gene. CDR3 protein: CATAIREAGELFF. CDR3 bases: TGCGCCACTGCGATTAGAGAGGCCGGGGAGCTGTTTTTT.

The rearrangement links TRBV25-1 to TRBJ2-4; the match to TRBD1 covers 9 bases. CDR3 length: 15 residues. Trimming cost V 1 base and J 5 bases; bases outside gene matches: 3. The germline V gene has CDR1 MGHDK and CDR2 SYGVNS. The CDR3 spells CASSELWDRENIQYF. The CDR3 region has the DNA TGTGCCAGCAGTGAATTGTGGGACAGGGAAAACATTCAGTACTTC.

The chain recombines TRBV28 with TRBJ2-7, with 7 bases aligning to TRBD1. Germline V CDR1 and CDR2: MDHEN, SYDVKM. V shed 9 bases and J 0 bases; nucleotides not matched to a gene: 2. This CDR3 region has 12 residues. Here the CDR3 reads CARGQSSYEQYF. CDR3 DNA: TGTGCCAGGGGACAGTCCTCCTACGAGCAGTACTTC. Combining the CDR3 with reference TRBV28 and TRBJ2-7 gives the whole variable domain DVKVTQSSRYLVKRTGEKVFLECVQDMDHENMFWYRQDPGLGLRLIYFSYDVKMKEKGDIPEGYSVSREKKERFSLILESASTNQTSMYLCARGQSSYEQYFGPGTRLTVT.

Concerning this clone: An end of the junction does not agree with germline; a read error may underlie this. The CDR3 bases are TGTGCTAGCAGCCCAACGACTAGGTTAGAGACCCAGTACTTC. Amino acid sequence: CASSPTTRLETQYF. This chain joins TRBV7-7 and TRBJ2-5, with D possibly being TRBD2 (6 bases). Germline CDR1 SSHAT, CDR2 FNYEAQ (reference sequence). This CDR3 has 14 amino acids.

V gene TRBV13 combines with J gene TRBJ2-7; 7 bases are a match to TRBD1. Germline lookup yields CDR1 PRHDT and CDR2 FYEKMQ (reference sequence). The CDR3 runs to 14 residues. J gave up 0 bases and V 3 bases, and 2 bases lay outside the gene matches. In DNA, the CDR3 is TGTGCCAGCAGCTTCCGGGACAGCTCCTACGAGCAGTACTTC. It is translated as CASSFRDSSYEQYF. The whole variable domain, remainder taken from reference TRBV13 and TRBJ2-7, is AAGVIQSPRHLIKEKRETATLKCYPIPRHDTVYWYQQGPGQDPQFLISFYEKMQSDKGSIPDRFSAQQFSDYHSELNMSSLELGDSALYFCASSFRDSSYEQYFGPGTRLTVT.

The rearrangement joins TRBV5-6 to TRBJ2-1, with 10 bases fitting TRBD2. The germline gives CDR1 SGHDT, CDR2 YYEEEE. V dropped 4 bases and J dropped 7; count of bases not matched to a gene: 11. This CDR3 is built from 16 residues. The CDR3 protein is CASSEPGLAINNEQFF. The CDR3 DNA reads TGTGCCAGCAGCGAGCCGGGACTAGCGATCAATAATGAGCAGTTCTTC. Combining the CDR3 with reference TRBV5-6 and TRBJ2-1 gives the whole variable domain DAGVTQSPTHLIKTRGQQVTLRCSPKSGHDTVSWYQQALGQGPQFIFQYYEEEERQRGNFPDRFSGHQFPNYSSELNVNALLLGDSALYLCASSEPGLAINNEQFFGPGTRLTVL.

The chain joins TRBV7-2 to TRBJ2-1; maybe TRBD2 (7 bases). Germline V gene sequence: CDR1 SGHTA, CDR2 FQGNSA. CDR3 length: 17 residues. V gave up 5 bases and J gave up 9 bases, with 26 bases separating them. CDR3 nucleotide sequence: TGTGCCAGCAGCCCTAAGGGGGGGCCCATCGGGATGCGTGAGCAGTTCTTC. Encoded protein: CASSPKGGPIGMREQFF.